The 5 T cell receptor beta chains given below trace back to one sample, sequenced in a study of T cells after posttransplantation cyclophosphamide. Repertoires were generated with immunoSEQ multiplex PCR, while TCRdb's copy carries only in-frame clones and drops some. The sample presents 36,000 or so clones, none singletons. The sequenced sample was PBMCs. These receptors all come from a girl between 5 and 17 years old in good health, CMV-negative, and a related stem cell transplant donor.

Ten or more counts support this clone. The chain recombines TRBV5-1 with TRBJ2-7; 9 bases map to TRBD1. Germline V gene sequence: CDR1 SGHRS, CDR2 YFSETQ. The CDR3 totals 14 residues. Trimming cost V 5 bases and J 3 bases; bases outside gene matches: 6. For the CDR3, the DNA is TGCGCCAGCAGGTCCGGGACAGGGATCTACGAGCAGTACTTC. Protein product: CASRSGTGIYEQYF.

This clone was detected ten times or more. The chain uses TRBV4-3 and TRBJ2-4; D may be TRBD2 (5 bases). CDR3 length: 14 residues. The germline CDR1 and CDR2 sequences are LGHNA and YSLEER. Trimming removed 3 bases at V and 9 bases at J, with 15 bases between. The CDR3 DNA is TGCGCCAGCAGCCAGCGGGTCGATGGATCCATTCAGTACTTC. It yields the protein CASSQRVDGSIQYF.

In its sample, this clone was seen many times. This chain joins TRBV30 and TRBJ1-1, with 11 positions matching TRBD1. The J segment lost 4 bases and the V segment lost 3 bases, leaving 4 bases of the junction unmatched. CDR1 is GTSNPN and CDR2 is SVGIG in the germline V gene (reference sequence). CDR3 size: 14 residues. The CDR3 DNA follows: TGTGCCTGGAGAGTCGGGACAGGGGGCACTGAAGCTTTCTTT. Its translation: CAWRVGTGGTEAFF.

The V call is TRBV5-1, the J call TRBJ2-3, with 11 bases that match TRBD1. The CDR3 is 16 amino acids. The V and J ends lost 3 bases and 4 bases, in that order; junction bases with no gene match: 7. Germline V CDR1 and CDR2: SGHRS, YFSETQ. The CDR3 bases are TGCGCCAGCAGCTACGGACAGGGGGCCCCCTCAGATACGCAGTATTTT. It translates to CASSYGQGAPSDTQYF.

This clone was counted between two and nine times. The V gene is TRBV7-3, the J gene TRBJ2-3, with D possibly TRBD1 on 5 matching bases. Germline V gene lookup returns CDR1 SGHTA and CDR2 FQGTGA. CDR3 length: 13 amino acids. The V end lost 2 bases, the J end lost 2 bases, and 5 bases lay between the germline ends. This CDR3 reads CASSLGATDTQYF. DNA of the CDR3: TGTGCCAGCAGCTTAGGGGCCACAGATACGCAGTATTTT. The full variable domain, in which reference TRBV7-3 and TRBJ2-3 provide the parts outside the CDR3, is GAGVSQTPSNKVTEKGKYVELRCDPISGHTALYWYRQSLGQGPEFLIYFQGTGAADDSGLPNDRFFAVRPEGSVSTLKIQRTERGDSAVYLCASSLGATDTQYFGPGTRLTVL.